These 20 T cell receptor beta chains were all obtained from the same sample, sequenced in a study of blood T cell repertoires in COVID-19. Only in-frame clones appear in the TCRdb table, and some are missing; sequencing was by immunoSEQ multiplex PCR. The data contain about 200,000 clones, 89% of them seen just once; the ten biggest clones take up 2% to 2.5%. Sequenced sample: PBMCs or T cells enriched from blood (not recorded which). Receptors were obtained from a woman in her thirties or forties with acute COVID-19.

This clone was seen repeatedly, ten times or more. The rearrangement joins TRBV4-2 to TRBJ1-5; D call uncertain. The CDR3 length is 15 residues. Germline values: CDR1 LGHNA, CDR2 YNFKEQ. V was pared by 0 bases and J by 0 bases, with 6 bases between. CDR3 sequence (DNA): TGTGCCAGCAGCCAAGATCCTCGTAGCAATCAGCCCCAGCATTTT. Translation: CASSQDPRSNQPQHF.

The chain joins TRBV18 to TRBJ1-2; a possible D gene is TRBD1 (6 bases). CDR3 size: 15 residues. Germline CDR1 is KGHSH and CDR2 is LQKENI. V was cut by 2 bases and J by 1 base, with 11 bases left in between. For the CDR3, the DNA is TGTGCCAGCTCACCAAGGAACAGGGATAACTATGGCTACACCTTC. Amino acid sequence: CASSPRNRDNYGYTF.

J is TRBJ1-2 and V is TRBV18, with TRBD1 identical over 7 bases. The ends lost 3 bases at V and 2 bases at J; junction bases unmatched: 3. The CDR3 runs 14 residues. Germline assignment: CDR1 KGHSH and CDR2 LQKENI. The chain's CDR3 is CASSPTGTNYGYTF. The CDR3 DNA is TGTGCCAGCTCACCGACAGGGACCAACTATGGCTACACCTTC. Combining the CDR3 with reference TRBV18 and TRBJ1-2 gives the whole variable domain NAGVMQNPRHLVRRRGQEARLRCSPMKGHSHVYWYRQLPEEGLKFMVYLQKENIIDESGMPKERFSAEFPKEGPSILRIQQVVRGDSAAYFCASSPTGTNYGYTFGSGTRLTVV.

The rearrangement joins TRBV7-9 to TRBJ1-6, with TRBD1 matching 8 bases. The CDR3 totals 14 residues. Germline V CDR1 and CDR2: SEHNR, FQNEAQ (reference sequence). With V trimmed by 4 bases and J by 11 bases, 7 bases remained unmatched. The CDR3 spells CASSSDRGGAPLHF. The CDR3 DNA sequence: TGTGCCAGCAGCTCTGACAGGGGAGGGGCACCCCTCCACTTT.

This clone was seen only a few times. The V gene is TRBV9, the J gene TRBJ2-3; D is perhaps TRBD1 (7 bases). This CDR3 contains 17 residues. Per germline, CDR1 SGDLS and CDR2 YYNGEE. V gave up 4 bases and J gave up 0 bases, with 18 bases separating them. The CDR3 DNA reads as TGTGCCAGCAGCACGCGGGACAGACCGACTAGCACAGATACGCAGTATTTT. This encodes CASSTRDRPTSTDTQYF.

This CDR3 reads CASSPPGALRDEKLFF. The CDR3 DNA follows: TGTGCCAGCTCACCTCCGGGAGCCCTAAGGGATGAAAAACTGTTTTTT. The chain carries TRBV18 and TRBJ1-4; D is unclear. Trimming left V 3 bases short and J 6 bases short, with 17 bases between. Germline loops: CDR1 KGHSH, CDR2 LQKENI. This CDR3 region has 16 residues. Full variable domain (rest looked up from reference TRBV18 and TRBJ1-4): NAGVMQNPRHLVRRRGQEARLRCSPMKGHSHVYWYRQLPEEGLKFMVYLQKENIIDESGMPKERFSAEFPKEGPSILRIQQVVRGDSAAYFCASSPPGALRDEKLFFGSGTQLSVL.

The gene calls are TRBV10-3 and TRBJ1-2; D remains ambiguous. Trimming cost V 6 bases and J 4 bases, with 18 bases left between them. Germline CDR1 and CDR2: ENHRY and SYGVKD. The CDR3 has 15 amino acids. The CDR3 loop is CAISRGEGRGYGYTF. CDR3 DNA: TGTGCCATCAGCCGAGGCGAGGGTCGGGGCTATGGCTACACCTTC.

The chain recombines TRBV24-1 with TRBJ1-5, with D possibly matching TRBD1 (6 bases). The V gene lost 5 bases and the J gene lost 4 bases, with 8 bases spanning the gap. Germline assignment: CDR1 KGHDR and CDR2 SFDVKD. The CDR3 extends over 13 amino acids. CDR3: CATSAQGNQPQHF. The CDR3, as DNA: TGTGCCACCAGTGCTCAGGGGAATCAGCCCCAGCATTTT.

In this sample, this clone turned up once. The chain recombines TRBV5-5 with TRBJ2-5; 7 positions agree with TRBD2. The CDR3 spans 15 residues. Germline assignment: CDR1 SGHKS and CDR2 YYEKEE (reference sequence). Germline trimming cut 0 bases from V and 2 bases from J; bases unmatched to any gene: 4. CDR3 residues: CASSLASGGQETQYF. The CDR3 bases are TGTGCCAGCAGCTTGGCCTCCGGGGGGCAAGAGACCCAGTACTTC.

J is TRBJ2-1 and V is TRBV20-1, with D possibly matching TRBD2 (5 bases). The ends were cut back, 3 bases at V and 4 bases at J, with 13 bases in the middle. This CDR3 has 14 residues. From germline, CDR1 is DFQATT and CDR2 SNEGSKA (reference sequence). The CDR3 here is CSASYRGSYNEQFF. CDR3 in DNA: TGCAGTGCTAGTTACCGAGGGTCGTACAATGAGCAGTTCTTC.

V usage is TRBV5-4 and J usage is TRBJ2-3; D may be TRBD2 (6 bases). Germline CDR1 and CDR2: SGHNT and YYREEE (reference sequence). The CDR3 consists of 15 residues. Trimming took off 3 bases at V and 4 bases at J, with 15 bases between the two ends. CDR3 amino acids: CASSSRGRRADTQYF. As DNA, the CDR3 is TGTGCCAGCAGCTCGAGAGGGAGGCGGGCAGATACGCAGTATTTT. The entire variable domain, with the rest obtained from reference TRBV5-4 and TRBJ2-3, is as follows: ETGVTQSPTHLIKTRGQQVTLRCSSQSGHNTVSWYQQALGQGPQFIFQYYREEENGRGNFPPRFSGLQFPNYSSELNVNALELDDSALYLCASSSRGRRADTQYFGPGTRLTVL.

The chain couples TRBV19 to TRBJ2-1; 7 bases are a match to TRBD2. The CDR3 extends over 14 amino acids. V lost 4 bases and J lost 7; bases outside the gene matches: 7. Germline-derived CDR1 and CDR2 are LNHDA and SQIVND (reference sequence). CDR3 in amino acids: CASSKGTGRNEQFF. CDR3 DNA sequence: TGTGCCAGTAGTAAGGGGACCGGGAGGAATGAGCAGTTCTTC.

This clone showed up just once. The rearrangement joins TRBV6-2 or TRBV6-3 to TRBJ2-7; the match to TRBD2 covers 9 bases. Germline CDR1 reads MNHEY; CDR2 reads SVGEGT. V was clipped by 4 bases and J by 7 bases; unmatched bases: 11. This CDR3 contains 15 residues. CDR3 loop: CASSWVAGAAREQYF. For the CDR3, the DNA is TGTGCCAGCAGTTGGGTAGCGGGGGCGGCGAGGGAGCAGTACTTC.

This clone was recorded once. The J gene is TRBJ1-2, the V gene TRBV6-2 or TRBV6-3; D unresolved. CDR1 MNHEY and CDR2 SVGEGT come from the germline V gene. V was trimmed by 4 bases and J by 5 bases, leaving 11 bases between them. The CDR3 covers 13 residues. Here the CDR3 reads CASSSSNTYGYTF. The CDR3 region has the DNA TGTGCCAGCAGTTCCTCAAACACGTATGGCTACACCTTC.

The chain combines TRBV5-1 with TRBJ1-2, with D possibly matching TRBD1 (5 bases). Germline V CDR1 and CDR2: SGHRS, YFSETQ. The CDR3 has 13 residues. V was trimmed by 0 bases and J by 8 bases, leaving 11 bases between them. The chain's CDR3 is CASSLDGAGGYTF. Written as DNA, the CDR3 is TGCGCCAGCAGCTTGGATGGGGCGGGAGGCTACACCTTC.

The genes are TRBV18 and TRBJ1-1, with 8 bases aligning to TRBD1. Per the germline V gene, CDR1 is KGHSH and CDR2 is LQKENI. Trimming cost V 5 bases and J 4 bases; bases outside gene matches: 9. CDR3 length: 15 residues. CDR3 DNA sequence: TGTGCCAGCTCAGCGACAGGGGAGGGGGCCACTGAAGCTTTCTTT. This encodes CASSATGEGATEAFF. Full variable domain (remainder filled in from reference TRBV18 and TRBJ1-1): NAGVMQNPRHLVRRRGQEARLRCSPMKGHSHVYWYRQLPEEGLKFMVYLQKENIIDESGMPKERFSAEFPKEGPSILRIQQVVRGDSAAYFCASSATGEGATEAFFGQGTRLTVV.

The chain joins TRBV5-6 to TRBJ1-3; no firm D call. The V gene's germline CDR1 is SGHDT and CDR2 YYEEEE. V lost 2 bases and J 3 bases, leaving 18 bases between the germline ends. The CDR3 runs 17 residues. The CDR3 region has the DNA TGTGCCAGCAGCTTCCGGTTGAAGGGAAGCGGTGGAAACACCATATATTTT. The encoded protein is CASSFRLKGSGGNTIYF.

This sequence joins TRBV5-1 and TRBJ1-1; D not resolved. This CDR3 is 12 amino acids long. CDR1 SGHRS and CDR2 YFSETQ come from the germline V gene. V was pared by 3 bases and J by 2 bases, with 5 bases between. The CDR3 region has the DNA TGCGCCAGCAGCTCCATCAACACTGAAGCTTTCTTT. It translates to CASSSINTEAFF.

This clone was observed once. The chain combines TRBV24-1 with TRBJ2-4, with D tentatively TRBD2 (6 bases). Germline V CDR1 and CDR2: KGHDR, SFDVKD. The CDR3 is 16 amino acids. The V and J ends lost 3 bases and 8 bases respectively, with 19 bases between them. This CDR3 is CATSDNSAGGGDIQYF. The CDR3 coding sequence is TGTGCCACCAGTGATAACTCAGCGGGCGGAGGGGACATTCAGTACTTC.

V and J are TRBV11-1 and TRBJ2-3; D is possibly TRBD1 (6 bases). The CDR3 covers 15 residues. Germline V lookup: CDR1 SGHAT, CDR2 FQDESV (reference sequence). V was clipped by 3 bases and J by 2 bases, with 12 bases between them. The CDR3 reads CASSFGRGVTDTQYF. DNA for the CDR3: TGTGCCAGCAGCTTTGGCAGGGGCGTCACAGATACGCAGTATTTT. The full variable domain, completed using reference TRBV11-1 and TRBJ2-3, is EAEVAQSPRYKITEKSQAVAFWCDPISGHATLYWYRQILGQGPELLVQFQDESVVDDSQLPKDRFSAERLKGVDSTLKIQPAELGDSAMYLCASSFGRGVTDTQYFGPGTRLTVL.